Each of the 24 T cell receptor beta chains below was sequenced from the same sample in a study of spatial heterogeneity in lung cancer. This sample's time point: sample taken at primary tumor resection. The authors sequenced whole RNA from tumor, nontumor lung or frozen PBMC without sorting. TCRdb passed the 5' RACE reads through MiXCR, listing each CDR3 protein once. The table lists about 1,500 distinct CDR3 sequences, 26% of them singletons. Sequences were derived from PBMCs, sampled at surgery. The receptors were sampled from a male donor with early-stage non-small cell lung cancer.

This clonotype appeared a few times. CDR3 DNA sequence: TGCGCCAGCAGCTTGGCAGAACAGGCGAGGGCTGAAGCTTTCTTT. This codes for CASSLAEQARAEAFF. The gene calls are TRBV5-1 and TRBJ1-1; possibly TRBD1 for D (5 bases). CDR3 length equals 15 residues. V was clipped by 0 bases and J by 6 bases, with 15 bases between them. CDR1 and CDR2 from the germline V gene are SGHRS and YFSETQ.

This clonotype was detected only a few times. The CDR3 sequence is CASRDDAYEQYF. The CDR3, as DNA: TGTGCCAGCAGGGACGACGCCTACGAGCAGTACTTC. The chain joins TRBV6-5 to TRBJ2-7; D gene ambiguous. V was shortened by 6 bases and J by 2 bases, with 8 bases between the two germline ends. The length of the CDR3 is 12 residues. CDR1 and CDR2 from the germline V gene are MNHEY and SVGAGI.

This clonotype occurred a few times. J is TRBJ2-1 and V is TRBV4-1, with D possibly matching TRBD2 (5 bases). Between the trimmed V and J ends, which lost 4 bases and 7 bases, there was a span of 20 bases. The germline CDR1 and CDR2 sequences are MGHRA and YSYEKL. This CDR3 spans 16 amino acids. CDR3 sequence reads: CASSLSLAGFGNEQFF. The CDR3 DNA follows: TGCGCCAGCAGCCTAAGTCTAGCCGGATTCGGAAATGAGCAGTTCTTC.

The sample holds a few counts of this clonotype. This chain uses TRBV28 with TRBJ2-2; D possibly corresponds to TRBD1 (5 bases). CDR1 is MDHEN and CDR2 is SYDVKM in the germline V gene. Trimming took 4 bases from V and 1 from J, leaving 16 bases between them. The CDR3 extends over 17 amino acids. CDR3 in amino acids: CASSSGSRAVNTGELFF. The CDR3 DNA follows: TGTGCCAGCAGTTCCGGGTCCAGGGCAGTGAACACCGGGGAGCTGTTTTTT.

This clonotype is large in the sample. V is TRBV19 and J is TRBJ2-1; TRBD1 matches 11 bases. The junction had 6 bases not matched to a gene; V was cut back by 9 bases and J by 8 bases. The CDR3 covers 13 residues. CDR1 and CDR2 from the germline V gene are LNHDA and SQIVND (reference sequence). CDR3 nucleotide sequence: TGTGCCAGCCGGACAGGGGGCACGGATGAGCAGTTCTTC. As protein: CASRTGGTDEQFF. The full variable domain, its missing parts supplied by reference TRBV19 and TRBJ2-1, is DGGITQSPKYLFRKEGQNVTLSCEQNLNHDAMYWYRQDPGQGLRLIYYSQIVNDFQKGDIAEGYSVSREKKESFPLTVTSAQKNPTAFYLCASRTGGTDEQFFGPGTRLTVL.

In its sample, this clonotype ranks as large. V and J are TRBV7-2 and TRBJ1-2; D possibly corresponds to TRBD1 (5 bases). Germline V CDR1 and CDR2: SGHTA, FQGNSA. V gave up 6 bases and J gave up 6 bases, with 14 bases separating them. CDR3 length: 13 amino acids. The CDR3 loop is CASSFDSTHGYTF. Here the CDR3 DNA reads TGTGCCAGCAGTTTTGACAGCACGCATGGCTACACCTTC.

This clonotype is categorized as medium-sized. V gene TRBV7-9 combines with J gene TRBJ2-6, with D uncertain. The CDR3 extends over 15 amino acids. The V gene lost 4 bases and the J gene lost 0 bases, with 7 bases spanning the gap. Germline V CDR1 and CDR2: SEHNR, FQNEAQ (reference sequence). CDR3 coding DNA: TGTGCCAGCAGCTCGCTGAGCTCTGGGGCCAACGTCCTGACTTTC. Translated, it gives CASSSLSSGANVLTF.

This rearrangement joins TRBV29-1 to TRBJ2-7; TRBD2 aligns across 8 bases. Trimming took 7 bases from V and 4 from J; bases not matched to a gene: 12. The CDR3 is made up of 14 amino acids. CDR1 SQVTM and CDR2 ANQGSEA come from the germline V gene. This CDR3 reads CSADSGRAPYEQYF. The CDR3 DNA reads TGCAGCGCCGACTCCGGGAGGGCCCCTTACGAGCAGTACTTC.

This clonotype rates as medium-sized. The chain joins TRBV3-1 to TRBJ2-1; 10 nucleotides line up with TRBD2. The CDR3 has 14 residues. Trimming cost V 5 bases and J 16 bases; bases outside gene matches: 14. Looked up from germline, CDR1 is LGHDT and CDR2 is YNNKEL (reference sequence). CDR3: CASSESGRAGFAFF. CDR3 in DNA: TGTGCCAGCAGCGAAAGCGGGAGGGCGGGTTTCGCCTTCTTC.

The chain joins TRBV19 to TRBJ2-2; tentatively, D is TRBD2 (6 bases). Germline CDR1 reads LNHDA; CDR2 reads SQIVND (reference sequence). Between the trimmed V and J ends, which lost 2 bases and 3 bases, there was a span of 13 bases. The CDR3 length is 16 residues. The DNA for the CDR3 is TGTGCCAGTAGTATATTCCCAGGGACTTACACCGGGGAGCTGTTTTTT. This translates into CASSIFPGTYTGELFF. Complete variable domain (other parts from reference TRBV19 and TRBJ2-2): DGGITQSPKYLFRKEGQNVTLSCEQNLNHDAMYWYRQDPGQGLRLIYYSQIVNDFQKGDIAEGYSVSREKKESFPLTVTSAQKNPTAFYLCASSIFPGTYTGELFFGEGSRLTVL.

A few counts support this clonotype. The rearrangement uses TRBV6-6 and TRBJ2-7, with 11 bases identical to TRBD1. The germline gives CDR1 MNHNY, CDR2 SVGAGI (reference sequence). V lost 5 bases and J lost 7; bases outside the gene matches: 4. CDR3 length: 13 amino acids. CDR3 sequence: CASSAGTGGEQYF. The DNA for the CDR3 is TGTGCCAGCAGTGCCGGGACAGGGGGTGAGCAGTACTTC.

The J gene is TRBJ2-5, the V gene TRBV6-2 or TRBV6-3; possible D gene TRBD1, 6 bases. Trimming took 5 bases from V and 2 from J, leaving 15 bases between them. The germline V gene has CDR1 MNHEY and CDR2 SVGEGT. CDR3 length: 15 amino acids. CDR3 DNA sequence: TGTGCCAGCAGTCCACCGGGACACCCACAAGAGACCCAGTACTTC. Translation: CASSPPGHPQETQYF.

The sample holds a few counts of this clonotype. The V call is TRBV4-1, the J call TRBJ1-1; a weak D match, TRBD1 (5 bases). The V gene's germline CDR1 is MGHRA and CDR2 YSYEKL. This CDR3 comprises 13 residues. Trimming removed 1 base at V and 3 bases at J, with 6 bases between. The CDR3 region has the DNA TGCGCCAGCAGCCAAGGACAGTACACTGAAGCTTTCTTT. Translated: CASSQGQYTEAFF.

CDR3 bases: TGTGCCAGCTCACCACCGGTCAGGTTCAAACAGGCCAACGTCCTGACTTTC. Its translation is CASSPPVRFKQANVLTF. The genes are TRBV18 and TRBJ2-6; D gene uncertain. V dropped 0 bases and J dropped 6 bases, with 15 bases sitting between them. This CDR3 has 17 amino acids. The germline gives CDR1 KGHSH, CDR2 LQKENI.

Ten or more counts support this clonotype. The J gene is TRBJ1-2, the V gene TRBV29-1, with no clear D. This CDR3 is 14 amino acids long. Per the germline V gene, CDR1 is SQVTM and CDR2 is ANQGSEA. Trimming removed 6 bases at V and 4 bases at J, with 18 bases between. Here the CDR3 reads CSVSDLNPLYGYTF. The CDR3 DNA is TGCAGCGTCTCCGACCTAAACCCCCTCTATGGCTACACCTTC. The full variable domain, with the rest looked up from reference TRBV29-1 and TRBJ1-2, is SAVISQKPSRDICQRGTSLTIQCQVDSQVTMMFWYRQQPGQSLTLIATANQGSEATYESGFVIDKFPISRPNLTFSTLTVSNMSPEDSSIYLCSVSDLNPLYGYTFGSGTRLTVV.

This clonotype has just a few counts. V and J are TRBV18 and TRBJ2-3; D uncertain. The CDR3 extends over 12 amino acids. V shed 5 bases and J shed 5 bases, with 8 bases lying between them. Germline V gene lookup returns CDR1 KGHSH and CDR2 LQKENI. The CDR3 sequence is CASSIAGDTQYF. The CDR3 coding sequence is TGTGCCAGCTCAATAGCTGGAGATACGCAGTATTTT.

This clonotype has more than one count but fewer than ten. The V call is TRBV6-5, the J call TRBJ2-6; 8 bases match TRBD1. Germline values: CDR1 MNHEY, CDR2 SVGAGI. With V trimmed by 2 bases and J by 2 bases, 8 bases remained unmatched. There are 18 residues in the CDR3. The CDR3 nucleotides read TGTGCCAGCAGTTACGCCGGACAGGGTTTTGCTGGGGCCAACGTCCTGACTTTC. Protein sequence: CASSYAGQGFAGANVLTF.

This clonotype is labeled as medium-sized. The chain has TRBV27 and TRBJ2-7; D gene unclear. The CDR3 runs 14 residues. V gave up 6 bases and J gave up 3 bases, with 15 bases separating them. Germline V gene lookup returns CDR1 MNHEY and CDR2 SMNVEV (reference sequence). The CDR3 is CASSSNLGGYEQYF. CDR3 bases: TGTGCCAGCAGCTCTAATCTGGGCGGCTACGAGCAGTACTTC.

In this sample, this clonotype turned up a few times. This sequence joins TRBV5-1 and TRBJ2-1, with a tentative D call TRBD2 (5 bases). The germline CDR1 and CDR2 sequences are SGHRS and YFSETQ. CDR3 length equals 13 residues. Trimming left V 2 bases short and J 8 bases short, with 11 bases between. The CDR3 sequence is CASSLRKGDEQFF. As DNA, the CDR3 is TGCGCCAGCAGCTTACGTAAGGGAGATGAGCAGTTCTTC. The variable domain in full, with the rest retrieved from reference TRBV5-1 and TRBJ2-1, is KAGVTQTPRYLIKTRGQQVTLSCSPISGHRSVSWYQQTPGQGLQFLFEYFSETQRNKGNFPGRFSGRQFSNSRSEMNVSTLELGDSALYLCASSLRKGDEQFFGPGTRLTVL.

This clonotype was counted between two and nine times. The chain uses TRBV6-5 and TRBJ1-2, with D perhaps matching TRBD1 (6 bases). There are 14 residues in the CDR3. V lost 5 bases and J 4 bases, leaving 14 bases between the germline ends. Germline values: CDR1 MNHEY, CDR2 SVGAGI. In nucleotides, the CDR3 is TGTGCCAGCAGTCAAAACAGGGAGGGCTATGGCTACACCTTC. Protein sequence: CASSQNREGYGYTF.

This clonotype was seen a handful of times. This rearrangement joins TRBV27 to TRBJ2-3, with 8 bases that match TRBD2. The trim removed 5 bases at V and 2 bases at J, leaving 15 bases unmatched. This CDR3 contains 18 residues. CDR1 MNHEY and CDR2 SMNVEV come from the germline V gene (reference sequence). The CDR3 spells CASSPIAGLLIPTDTQYF. In nucleotides, the CDR3 is TGTGCCAGCAGTCCGATAGCGGGACTCCTCATTCCCACAGATACGCAGTATTTT.

This clonotype rates as medium-sized. J is TRBJ1-2 and V is TRBV20-1; no clear D. The germline gives CDR1 DFQATT, CDR2 SNEGSKA (reference sequence). This CDR3 has 11 residues. V lost 6 bases and J 2 bases, leaving 7 bases between the germline ends. This CDR3 reads CSARRNYGYTF. The DNA of the CDR3 is TGCAGTGCAAGAAGGAACTATGGCTACACCTTC.

The chain links TRBV6-2 or TRBV6-3 to TRBJ1-2; maybe TRBD1 (6 bases). Germline loops: CDR1 MNHEY, CDR2 SVGEGT. CDR3 length equals 15 residues. The ends were cut back, 0 bases at V and 2 bases at J, with 10 bases in the middle. This CDR3 is CASSYSATGNYGYTF. CDR3 in DNA: TGTGCCAGCAGTTACTCGGCAACAGGGAACTATGGCTACACCTTC.

This clonotype was recorded a few times. The V call is TRBV28, the J call TRBJ2-7, with 8 bases matching TRBD2. The CDR3 totals 12 residues. Germline trimming cut 5 bases from V and 6 bases from J; bases unmatched to any gene: 3. Germline-derived CDR1 and CDR2 are MDHEN and SYDVKM. CDR3 nucleotides: TGTGCCAGCAGTCAGGCGGGGGGCGAGCAGTACTTC. Its protein is CASSQAGGEQYF.